One sample yielded the 20 T cell receptor beta chains listed below, sequenced in a study of early T cells in non-severe SARS-CoV-2 infection. TCRdb recomputed calls from the 5' RACE reads with MiXCR, one row per CDR3 protein. The repertoire has more than 25,000 distinct CDR3 sequences, about 4.6% of them found once; the top ten carry about 12%. The sample taken for sequencing was whole blood. The receptors here all came from an adult who was a healthcare worker with PCR-confirmed SARS-CoV-2 infection or an uninfected control (not recorded which).

The CDR3 reads CASSVARQETQYF. CDR3 bases: TGTGCCAGCAGTGTCGCCCGCCAAGAGACCCAGTACTTC. The rearrangement uses TRBV27 and TRBJ2-5; D is undetermined. Germline CDR1 MNHEY, CDR2 SMNVEV (reference sequence). V was pared by 5 bases and J by 1 base, with 8 bases between. The CDR3 contains 13 residues.

The table lists this clonotype with many counts. The chain employs TRBV2 and TRBJ1-3; D is possibly TRBD1 (6 bases). The V end lost 6 bases, the J end lost 0 bases, and 9 bases lay between the germline ends. In germline, CDR1 is SNHLY, CDR2 FYNNEI. This CDR3 has 14 amino acids. The CDR3 DNA reads as TGTGCCAGCAGGGACAGAGCCTCTGGAAACACCATATATTTT. This translates into CASRDRASGNTIYF. Together with reference TRBV2 and TRBJ1-3, the CDR3 gives the full variable domain: EPEVTQTPSHQVTQMGQEVILRCVPISNHLYFYWYRQILGQKVEFLVSFYNNEISEKSEIFDDQFSVERPDGSNFTLKIRSTKLEDSAMYFCASRDRASGNTIYFGEGSWLTVV.

In its sample, this clonotype ranks as medium-sized. In nucleotides, the CDR3 is TGTGCCAGCAGTTGGAGGTACAATGAGCAGTTCTTC. Translated: CASSWRYNEQFF. V gene TRBV13 combines with J gene TRBJ2-1; possibly TRBD2 for D (5 bases). The V gene lost 6 bases and the J gene lost 4 bases, with 7 bases spanning the gap. Germline V gene sequence: CDR1 PRHDT, CDR2 FYEKMQ (reference sequence). The CDR3 totals 12 residues.

This clonotype was counted ten times or more. The gene calls are TRBV29-1 and TRBJ1-2, with a weak D call TRBD1 (5 bases). Trimming cost V 3 bases and J 2 bases, with 13 bases left between them. The CDR3 is 14 amino acids. Germline CDR1 SQVTM, CDR2 ANQGSEA. The CDR3 here is CSVEARQGNYGYTF. The CDR3 DNA is TGCAGCGTTGAGGCCCGGCAGGGAAACTATGGCTACACCTTC. The variable domain in full, completed from reference TRBV29-1 and TRBJ1-2, reads SAVISQKPSRDICQRGTSLTIQCQVDSQVTMMFWYRQQPGQSLTLIATANQGSEATYESGFVIDKFPISRPNLTFSTLTVSNMSPEDSSIYLCSVEARQGNYGYTFGSGTRLTVV.

This clonotype occurred many times. In DNA form, the CDR3 reads TGTGCCAGCAGCTTAGTCAGCGACTATGGCTACACCTTC. Amino acid sequence: CASSLVSDYGYTF. The V and J genes are TRBV11-2 and TRBJ1-2; D gene ambiguous. Germline CDR1 SGHAT, CDR2 FQNNGV. Between the trimmed V and J ends, which lost 1 base and 3 bases, there was a span of 6 bases. The CDR3 contains 13 residues.

This clonotype was recorded at least ten times. This sequence joins TRBV6-2 or TRBV6-3 and TRBJ2-1; D gene unclear. The CDR3 is made up of 15 amino acids. Trimming pared 0 bases from V and 4 bases from J, leaving 10 bases between. Germline-derived CDR1 and CDR2 are MNHEY and SVGEGT. CDR3: CASSYSNGVYNEQFF. The CDR3 coding sequence is TGTGCCAGCAGTTACTCGAATGGGGTGTACAATGAGCAGTTCTTC.

The rearrangement links TRBV7-2 to TRBJ2-7; D is tentatively TRBD1 or TRBD2 (6 bases each). Germline V gene sequence: CDR1 SGHTA, CDR2 FQGNSA. This CDR3 has 14 residues. The V end was cut by 3 bases, the J end by 1 base, with 10 bases between. CDR3 region: CASSFQGTSYEQYF. The CDR3 nucleotides are TGTGCCAGCAGCTTTCAGGGGACTTCCTACGAGCAGTACTTC. The entire variable domain, with the rest obtained from reference TRBV7-2 and TRBJ2-7, is as follows: GAGVSQSPSNKVTEKGKDVELRCDPISGHTALYWYRQSLGQGLEFLIYFQGNSAPDKSGLPSDRFSAERTGGSVSTLTIQRTQQEDSAVYLCASSFQGTSYEQYFGPGTRLTVT.

This clonotype has ten or more counts. The V gene is TRBV6-6, the J gene TRBJ2-2; the D is unclear. V lost 7 bases and J 11 bases, leaving 14 bases between the germline ends. This CDR3 spans 12 amino acids. Germline CDR1 is MNHNY and CDR2 is SVGAGI (reference sequence). The CDR3 here is CASTLHQSELFF. CDR3 sequence (DNA): TGTGCCAGCACTCTTCACCAGTCCGAGCTGTTTTTT.

The rearrangement links TRBV19 to TRBJ2-5, with 9 bases matching TRBD1. Germline CDR1 LNHDA, CDR2 SQIVND (reference sequence). CDR3 length equals 15 residues. V gave up 5 bases and J gave up 5 bases; unmatched junction bases: 9. CDR3 in amino acids: CASSASDRGVETQYF. The CDR3 nucleotides read TGTGCCAGTAGTGCCTCGGACAGGGGCGTGGAGACCCAGTACTTC.

This clonotype was detected only a few times. This rearrangement joins TRBV12-3 or TRBV12-4 to TRBJ2-5, with D possibly called TRBD1 or TRBD2 (5 bases each). The length of the CDR3 is 14 residues. The germline V and J ends were trimmed by 3 bases and 4 bases, with 12 bases remaining between them. CDR3: CASSFGDLGETQYF. The CDR3 nucleotides are TGTGCCAGCAGTTTCGGGGACCTGGGAGAGACCCAGTACTTC.

The rearrangement joins TRBV28 to TRBJ1-1; D call uncertain. This CDR3 is 14 amino acids long. Germline V lookup: CDR1 MDHEN, CDR2 SYDVKM. V lost 3 bases and J 3 bases, leaving 11 bases between the germline ends. CDR3 coding DNA: TGTGCCAGCAGTTTTGCGGGCGCGGACACTGAAGCTTTCTTT. Amino acids: CASSFAGADTEAFF.

This clonotype has at least ten counts. The chain has TRBV20-1 and TRBJ2-7; D remains unclear. The CDR3 has 12 residues. Germline-derived CDR1 and CDR2 are DFQATT and SNEGSKA (reference sequence). The V end lost 5 bases, the J end lost 0 bases, and 8 bases lay between the germline ends. The CDR3 DNA follows: TGCAGTGCTCACACTAACTCCTACGAGCAGTACTTC. Protein sequence: CSAHTNSYEQYF.

This clonotype was observed many times. CDR3 residues: CASSQDLASSGNTIYF. In DNA, the CDR3 is TGTGCCAGCAGCCAAGACTTGGCTTCCTCTGGAAACACCATATATTTT. The chain combines TRBV4-2 with TRBJ1-3; D gene uncertain. V lost 0 bases and J 0 bases, leaving 9 bases between the germline ends. In germline, CDR1 is LGHNA, CDR2 YNFKEQ. The CDR3 covers 16 residues.

This clonotype was seen many times. The chain joins TRBV11-2 to TRBJ1-2; 9 nucleotides agree with TRBD1. Germline assignment: CDR1 SGHAT and CDR2 FQNNGV. Trimming at V came to 5 bases and at J to 2 bases, leaving 3 bases not matched to a gene. This CDR3 has 14 residues. CDR3 nucleotide sequence: TGTGCCAGCAGCAGCGACAGGGGGAACTATGGCTACACCTTC. It specifies CASSSDRGNYGYTF.

This clonotype showed up many times. This chain links TRBV10-3 with TRBJ2-2; D is undetermined. Deletions cut 4 bases from V and 5 bases from J, with 5 bases between. The CDR3 is 12 amino acids. In germline, CDR1 is ENHRY, CDR2 SYGVKD. The CDR3 DNA reads as TGTGCCATCAGTGGGTCGACCGGGGAGCTGTTTTTT. It is translated as CAISGSTGELFF.

Many counts were recorded for this clonotype. The chain recombines TRBV11-2 with TRBJ1-1; a weak D match, TRBD1 (6 bases). Trimming took 0 bases from V and 7 from J, leaving 18 bases between them. The CDR3 extends over 16 amino acids. Germline CDR1 is SGHAT and CDR2 is FQNNGV. The CDR3 region has the DNA TGTGCCAGCAGCTTAGATGGGCAGGGGTTTACAGTTGAAGCTTTCTTT. Protein sequence: CASSLDGQGFTVEAFF.

The V gene is TRBV6-1, the J gene TRBJ2-2; D perhaps matches TRBD1 (6 bases). CDR1 and CDR2 from the germline V gene are MNHNS and SASEGT. The V end was cut by 5 bases, the J end by 3 bases, with 16 bases between. CDR3 length: 16 residues. The DNA of the CDR3 is TGTGCCAGCAGTTCCCCCCGGACAGTCCACACCGGGGAGCTGTTTTTT. The encoded protein is CASSSPRTVHTGELFF.

This clonotype has only a few counts. V gene TRBV20-1 combines with J gene TRBJ2-7; D gene unclear. Germline V lookup: CDR1 DFQATT, CDR2 SNEGSKA (reference sequence). Trimming took off 0 bases at V and 5 bases at J, with 8 bases between the two ends. The CDR3 consists of 12 residues. CDR3 DNA sequence: TGCAGTGCTAGAGATGTGGCAAACGAGCAGTACTTC. This encodes CSARDVANEQYF.

This clonotype has only a few counts. The chain is built from TRBV6-4 and TRBJ1-2; perhaps TRBD1 as D (5 bases). This CDR3 contains 16 residues. Germline V lookup: CDR1 MRHNA, CDR2 SNTAGT. V lost 2 bases and J lost 7, with 20 bases in between. The CDR3 sequence is CASSDKRTEGPPGYTF. The CDR3 coding sequence is TGTGCCAGCAGTGACAAACGGACGGAGGGACCTCCTGGCTACACCTTC.

This clonotype was seen repeatedly, ten times or more. The gene calls are TRBV4-2 and TRBJ1-6; D may be TRBD1 (6 bases). Germline CDR1 reads LGHNA; CDR2 reads YNFKEQ. There are 14 residues in the CDR3. V lost 4 bases, J lost 4 bases, and 8 bases lay in between. CDR3 region: CASSRDKYNSPLHF. The CDR3 nucleotides are TGTGCCAGCAGCCGGGACAAGTATAATTCACCCCTCCACTTT.